The T cell receptor beta chain described here comes from a study of CD8 T cells in Susac syndrome. The authors reverse transcribed roughly 0.5 to 1 ug RNA with random hexamers. TCRdb processed the immunoSEQ multiplex PCR reads anew with MiXCR; each CDR3 protein has one entry. Of approximately 110,000 distinct CDR3 sequences listed, about 95% are singletons. The CDR3 has 12 residues. V lost 6 bases, J lost 0 bases, and 5 bases lay in between. From germline, CDR1 is ENHRY and CDR2 SYGVKD. The genes are TRBV10-3 and TRBJ1-1; D is uncertain. Sequencing input: CD4+ T cells from PBMCs. This TCR came from a human donor in good health. CDR3 amino acids: CAIRSMNTEAFF. The CDR3, as DNA: TGTGCCATCAGGAGTATGAACACTGAAGCTTTCTTT.